The T cell receptor beta chain described here comes from a study of blood T cells in healthy people across ages. Primed by a sample-barcoded 5' primer and a J-beta primer mix, a second PCR proceeded for 7 to 11 cycles. Using its own MiXCR run on the 5' RACE reads, TCRdb lists one record per CDR3 protein. The data show roughly 800,000 distinct CDR3 sequences, roughly 50% seen once. Whole-study findings and limits: More naive CD4+ cells and higher diversity were found in long-lived than in aged donors.

In germline, CDR1 is MDHEN, CDR2 SYDVKM. The CDR3 extends over 13 amino acids. Deletions cut 2 bases from V and 1 base from J, with 6 bases between. In regard to this clonotype: The antigen is unknown.

Material: blood. The receptor comes from an older man in good health. The chain joins TRBV28 to TRBJ2-7, with unresolved D. DNA of the CDR3: TGTGCCAGCAGTTTAGAGTGGTCCTACGAGCAGTACTTC. Amino acid sequence: CASSLEWSYEQYF.